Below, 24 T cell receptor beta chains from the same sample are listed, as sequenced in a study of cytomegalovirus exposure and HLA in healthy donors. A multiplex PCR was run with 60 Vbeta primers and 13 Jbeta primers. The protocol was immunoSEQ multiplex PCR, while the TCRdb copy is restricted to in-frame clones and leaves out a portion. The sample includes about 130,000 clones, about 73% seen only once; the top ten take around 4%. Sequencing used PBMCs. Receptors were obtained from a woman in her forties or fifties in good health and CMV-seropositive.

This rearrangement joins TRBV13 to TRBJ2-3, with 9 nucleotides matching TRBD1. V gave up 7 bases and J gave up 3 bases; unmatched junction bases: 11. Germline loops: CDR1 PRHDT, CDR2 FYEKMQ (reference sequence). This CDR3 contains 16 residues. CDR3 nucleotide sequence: TGTGCCAGCACCCTTGAGGGACAGGGAGCAACAGATACGCAGTATTTT. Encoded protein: CASTLEGQGATDTQYF.

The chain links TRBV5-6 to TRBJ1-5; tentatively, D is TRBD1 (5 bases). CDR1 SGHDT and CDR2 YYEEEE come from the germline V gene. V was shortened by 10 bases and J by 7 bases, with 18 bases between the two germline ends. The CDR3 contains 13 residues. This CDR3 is CASSLSRGQPQHF. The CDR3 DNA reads TGTGCCTCCTCTTTGTCCCGGGGGCAGCCCCAGCATTTT.

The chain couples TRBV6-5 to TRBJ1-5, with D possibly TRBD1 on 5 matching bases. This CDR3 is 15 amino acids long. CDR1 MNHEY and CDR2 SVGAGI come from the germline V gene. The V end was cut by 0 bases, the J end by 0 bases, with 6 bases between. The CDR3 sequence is CASSYSTDSNQPQHF. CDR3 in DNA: TGTGCCAGCAGTTACTCGACAGATAGCAATCAGCCCCAGCATTTT.

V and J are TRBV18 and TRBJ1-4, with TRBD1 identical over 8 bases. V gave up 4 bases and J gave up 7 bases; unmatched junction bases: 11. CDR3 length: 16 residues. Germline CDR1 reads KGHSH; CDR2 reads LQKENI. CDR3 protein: CASSRGQVNGGEKLFF. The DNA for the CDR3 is TGTGCCAGCTCACGGGGACAGGTGAATGGAGGTGAAAAACTGTTTTTT.

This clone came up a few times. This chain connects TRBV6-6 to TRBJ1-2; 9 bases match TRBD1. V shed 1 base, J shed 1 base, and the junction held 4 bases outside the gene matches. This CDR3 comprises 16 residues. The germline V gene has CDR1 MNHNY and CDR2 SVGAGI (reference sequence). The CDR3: CASSYYGTGSNYGYTF. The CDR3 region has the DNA TGTGCCAGCAGTTACTACGGGACAGGGAGTAACTATGGCTACACCTTC.

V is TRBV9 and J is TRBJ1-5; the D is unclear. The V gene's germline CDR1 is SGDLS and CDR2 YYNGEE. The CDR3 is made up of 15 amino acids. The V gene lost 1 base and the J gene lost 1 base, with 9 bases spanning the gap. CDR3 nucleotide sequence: TGTGCCAGCAGCGTAACCGGGAGAAGCAATCAGCCCCAGCATTTT. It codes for CASSVTGRSNQPQHF.

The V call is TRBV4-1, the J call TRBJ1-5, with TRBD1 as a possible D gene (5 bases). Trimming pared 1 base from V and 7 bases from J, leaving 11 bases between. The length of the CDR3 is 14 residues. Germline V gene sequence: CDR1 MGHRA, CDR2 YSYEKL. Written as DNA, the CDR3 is TGCGCCAGCAGCCAAGTAGGGGTCGGACAGCCCCAGCATTTT. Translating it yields CASSQVGVGQPQHF.

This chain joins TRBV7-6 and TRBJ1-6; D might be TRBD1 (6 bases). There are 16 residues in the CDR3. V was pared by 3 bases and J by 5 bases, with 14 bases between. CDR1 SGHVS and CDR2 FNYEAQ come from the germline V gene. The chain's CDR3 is CASSFSTGWDNSPLHF. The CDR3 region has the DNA TGTGCCAGCAGCTTCTCGACAGGTTGGGATAATTCACCCCTCCACTTT.

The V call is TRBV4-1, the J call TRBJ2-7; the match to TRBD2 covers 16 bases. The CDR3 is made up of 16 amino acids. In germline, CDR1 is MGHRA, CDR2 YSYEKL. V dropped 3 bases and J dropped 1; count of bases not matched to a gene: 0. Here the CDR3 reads CASSQGLAGGSYEQYF. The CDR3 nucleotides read TGCGCCAGCAGCCAGGGACTAGCGGGGGGGTCCTACGAGCAGTACTTC.

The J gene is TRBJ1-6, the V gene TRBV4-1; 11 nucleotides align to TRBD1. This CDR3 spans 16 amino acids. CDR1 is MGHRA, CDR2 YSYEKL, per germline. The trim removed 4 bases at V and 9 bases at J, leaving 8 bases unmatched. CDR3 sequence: CASSLRRTGGVSPLHF. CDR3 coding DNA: TGCGCCAGCAGCCTACGACGGACAGGGGGCGTTTCACCCCTCCACTTT.

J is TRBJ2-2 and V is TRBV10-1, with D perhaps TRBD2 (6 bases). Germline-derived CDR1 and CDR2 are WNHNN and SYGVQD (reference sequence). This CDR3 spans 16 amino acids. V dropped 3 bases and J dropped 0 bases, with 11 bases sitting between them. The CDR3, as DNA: TGCGCCAGCAGTGACTTGCGGGATCCGAACACCGGGGAGCTGTTTTTT. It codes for CASSDLRDPNTGELFF.

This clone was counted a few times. This CDR3 is CASSKSGGKDEQYF. CDR3 nucleotide sequence: TGTGCCAGCAGTAAGAGCGGGGGAAAGGACGAGCAGTACTTC. The rearrangement links TRBV28 to TRBJ2-7; TRBD2 matches 8 bases. The CDR3 totals 14 residues. Germline assignment: CDR1 MDHEN and CDR2 SYDVKM. V shed 5 bases and J 5 bases; nucleotides not matched to a gene: 8.

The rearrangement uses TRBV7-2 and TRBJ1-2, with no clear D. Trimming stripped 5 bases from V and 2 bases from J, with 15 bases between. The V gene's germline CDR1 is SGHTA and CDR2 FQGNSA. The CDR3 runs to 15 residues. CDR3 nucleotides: TGTGCCAGCAGCCCGCGGGAGGGTTGGAACTATGGCTACACCTTC. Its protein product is CASSPREGWNYGYTF. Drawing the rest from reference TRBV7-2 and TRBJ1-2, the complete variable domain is GAGVSQSPSNKVTEKGKDVELRCDPISGHTALYWYRQSLGQGLEFLIYFQGNSAPDKSGLPSDRFSAERTGGSVSTLTIQRTQQEDSAVYLCASSPREGWNYGYTFGSGTRLTVV.

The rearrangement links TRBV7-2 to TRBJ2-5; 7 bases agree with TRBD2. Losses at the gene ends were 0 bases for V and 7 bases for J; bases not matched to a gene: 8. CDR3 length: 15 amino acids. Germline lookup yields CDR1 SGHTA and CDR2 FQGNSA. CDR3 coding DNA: TGTGCCAGCAGCTTAGCAGCTGGCGGGGGTTTGACCCAGTACTTC. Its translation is CASSLAAGGGLTQYF.

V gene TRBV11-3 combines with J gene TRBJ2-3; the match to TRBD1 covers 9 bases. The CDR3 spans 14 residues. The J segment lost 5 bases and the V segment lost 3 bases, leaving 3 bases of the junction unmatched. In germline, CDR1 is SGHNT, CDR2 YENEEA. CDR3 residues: CASSLRGQGDTQYF. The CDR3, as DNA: TGTGCCAGCAGCTTGAGGGGACAGGGAGATACGCAGTATTTT. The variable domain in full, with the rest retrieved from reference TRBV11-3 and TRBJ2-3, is EAGVVQSPRYKIIEKKQPVAFWCNPISGHNTLYWYLQNLGQGPELLIRYENEEAVDDSQLPKDRFSAERLKGVDSTLKIQPAELGDSAVYLCASSLRGQGDTQYFGPGTRLTVL.

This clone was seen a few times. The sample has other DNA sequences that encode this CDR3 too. CDR3 region: CATRGGANTGELFF. For the CDR3, the DNA is TGTGCCACCAGAGGAGGGGCGAACACCGGGGAGCTGTTTTTT. The rearrangement joins TRBV15 to TRBJ2-2, with a weak D call TRBD2 (6 bases). The CDR3 consists of 14 residues. Germline loops: CDR1 LNHNV, CDR2 YYDKDF (reference sequence). Trimming took 6 bases from V and 0 from J, leaving 8 bases between them.

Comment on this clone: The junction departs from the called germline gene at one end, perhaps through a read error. CDR3 protein: CSSSLGSAGRYGYTF. CDR3 bases: TGTTCCAGCAGCTTAGGGTCCGCAGGCCGTTATGGCTACACCTTC. The chain combines TRBV7-9 with TRBJ1-2; D is ambiguous. CDR1 is SEHNR, CDR2 FQNEAQ, per germline (reference sequence). The CDR3 covers 15 residues.

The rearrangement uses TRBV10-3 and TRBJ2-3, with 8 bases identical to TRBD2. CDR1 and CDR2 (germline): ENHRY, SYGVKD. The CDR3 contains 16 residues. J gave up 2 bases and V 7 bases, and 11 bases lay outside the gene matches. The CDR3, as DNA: TGTGCCATCAAAGGCGGCCGGGGGGGACTCACAGATACGCAGTATTTT. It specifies CAIKGGRGGLTDTQYF.

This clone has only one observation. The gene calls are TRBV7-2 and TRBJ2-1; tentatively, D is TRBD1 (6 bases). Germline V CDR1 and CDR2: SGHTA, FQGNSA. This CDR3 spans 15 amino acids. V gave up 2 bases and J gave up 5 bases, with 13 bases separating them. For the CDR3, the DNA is TGTGCCAGCAGCTTATTATCCCAGGGGAACAATGAGCAGTTCTTC. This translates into CASSLLSQGNNEQFF.

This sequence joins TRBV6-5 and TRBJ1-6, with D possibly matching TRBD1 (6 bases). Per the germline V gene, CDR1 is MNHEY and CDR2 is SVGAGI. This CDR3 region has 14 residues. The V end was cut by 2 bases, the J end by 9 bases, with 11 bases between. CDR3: CASSYTGGRSPLHF. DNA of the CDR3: TGTGCCAGCAGTTACACGGGGGGCCGTTCACCCCTCCACTTT.

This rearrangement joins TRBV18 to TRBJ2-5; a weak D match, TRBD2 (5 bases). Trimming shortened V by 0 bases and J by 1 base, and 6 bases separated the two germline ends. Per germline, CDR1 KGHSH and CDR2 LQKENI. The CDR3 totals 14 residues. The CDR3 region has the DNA TGTGCCAGCTCACCACCGGGGAGCCAAGAGACCCAGTACTTC. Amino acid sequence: CASSPPGSQETQYF.

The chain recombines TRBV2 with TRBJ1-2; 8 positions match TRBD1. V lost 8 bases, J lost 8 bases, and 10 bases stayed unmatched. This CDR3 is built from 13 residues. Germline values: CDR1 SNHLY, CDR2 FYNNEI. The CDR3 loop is CASSGTGALGYTF. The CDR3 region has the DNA TGTGCCAGCTCCGGGACAGGAGCGCTAGGCTACACCTTC. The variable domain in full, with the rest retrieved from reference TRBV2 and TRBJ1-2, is EPEVTQTPSHQVTQMGQEVILRCVPISNHLYFYWYRQILGQKVEFLVSFYNNEISEKSEIFDDQFSVERPDGSNFTLKIRSTKLEDSAMYFCASSGTGALGYTFGSGTRLTVV.

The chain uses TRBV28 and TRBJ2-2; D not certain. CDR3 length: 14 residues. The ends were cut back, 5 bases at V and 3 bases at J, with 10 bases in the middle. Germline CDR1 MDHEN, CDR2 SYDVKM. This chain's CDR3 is CASSLIQDTGELFF. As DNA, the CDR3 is TGTGCCAGCAGTCTAATCCAGGACACCGGGGAGCTGTTTTTT.

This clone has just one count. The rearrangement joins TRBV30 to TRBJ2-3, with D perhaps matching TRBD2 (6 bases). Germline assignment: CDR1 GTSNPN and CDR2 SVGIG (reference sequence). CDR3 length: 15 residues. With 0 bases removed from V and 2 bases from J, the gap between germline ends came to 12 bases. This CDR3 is CAWSVRAGNTDTQYF. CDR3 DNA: TGTGCCTGGAGTGTACGTGCGGGGAACACAGATACGCAGTATTTT.